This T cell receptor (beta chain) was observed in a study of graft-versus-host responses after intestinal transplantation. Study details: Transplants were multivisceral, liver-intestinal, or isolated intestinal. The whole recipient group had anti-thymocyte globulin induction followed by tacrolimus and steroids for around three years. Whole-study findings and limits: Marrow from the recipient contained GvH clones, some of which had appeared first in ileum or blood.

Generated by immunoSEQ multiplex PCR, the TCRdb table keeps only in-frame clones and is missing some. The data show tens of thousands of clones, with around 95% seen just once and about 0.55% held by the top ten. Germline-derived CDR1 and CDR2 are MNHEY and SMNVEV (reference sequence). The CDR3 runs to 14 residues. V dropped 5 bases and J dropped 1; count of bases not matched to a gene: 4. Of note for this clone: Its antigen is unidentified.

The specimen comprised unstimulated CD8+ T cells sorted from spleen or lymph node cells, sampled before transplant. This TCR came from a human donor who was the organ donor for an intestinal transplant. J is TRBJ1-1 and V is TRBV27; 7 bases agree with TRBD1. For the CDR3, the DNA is TGTGCCAGCAGTGAACAGGGGAAGAACACTGAAGCTTTCTTT. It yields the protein CASSEQGKNTEAFF.